This T cell receptor (beta chain) was sequenced for a study of blood T cells in healthy people across ages. Whole-study findings and limits: When one million T cells were used, diversity estimates were thought to be underestimates.

The amount of total RNA extracted per sample was at least 6 micrograms. This CDR3 has 17 amino acids. A second PCR of 7 to 11 cycles used a sample-barcoded 5' primer and a J-beta primer mix. In TCRdb, the 5' RACE reads were re-called with MiXCR into one record per CDR3 protein. This sample has about 1.6 million distinct CDR3 sequences; roughly 30% occur once, and the top ten carry 11%. With regard to this clonotype: Its antigen is as yet unknown.

The TCR comes from a woman aged 25 to 39 in good health. The sample consisted of blood. This chain joins TRBV21-1 and TRBJ2-5; the table's D call TRBD1 went unverified against the DNA. TRBV21-1 is shown as a pseudogene. This CDR3 reads CASSKVPKGQGQETQYF. The CDR3 DNA sequence: TGTGCCAGCAGCAAAGTTCCTAAGGGACAGGGCCAAGAGACCCAGTACTTC.